This T cell receptor beta chain was profiled in a study of early T cells in non-severe SARS-CoV-2 infection. Study-wide results and caveats: Reliance on VDJdb matching favored anti-spike CD8 responses; private and CD4 specificities were missed.

This clonotype was detected ten times or more. No antigen is known for it. Germline CDR1 reads LGHNT; CDR2 reads FRNRAP. The length of the CDR3 is 17 residues. The ends were cut back, 6 bases at V and 5 bases at J, with 26 bases in the middle. Attached unique molecular identifiers marked individual cDNA molecules. A single record per CDR3 protein comes from TCRdb applying MiXCR to the 5' RACE reads. The sample lists 68,000 or so distinct CDR3 sequences, about a tenth occurring once. The chain links TRBV12-5 to TRBJ2-7; D might be TRBD1 or TRBD2, each matching 5 bases. The sequenced sample consisted of whole blood. The sequence derives from an adult who was a healthcare worker with PCR-confirmed SARS-CoV-2 infection or an uninfected control (not recorded which). The DNA of the CDR3 is TGTGCTAGTGGCCCTATCGACGAGGCAGGGAGTATGGACGAGCAGTACTTC. It is translated as CASGPIDEAGSMDEQYF. The full variable domain, rest sourced from reference TRBV12-5 and TRBJ2-7, is DARVTQTPRHKVTEMGQEVTMRCQPILGHNTVFWYRQTMMQGLELLAYFRNRAPLDDSGMPKDRFSAEMPDATLATLKIQPSEPRDSAVYFCASGPIDEAGSMDEQYFGPGTRLTVT.